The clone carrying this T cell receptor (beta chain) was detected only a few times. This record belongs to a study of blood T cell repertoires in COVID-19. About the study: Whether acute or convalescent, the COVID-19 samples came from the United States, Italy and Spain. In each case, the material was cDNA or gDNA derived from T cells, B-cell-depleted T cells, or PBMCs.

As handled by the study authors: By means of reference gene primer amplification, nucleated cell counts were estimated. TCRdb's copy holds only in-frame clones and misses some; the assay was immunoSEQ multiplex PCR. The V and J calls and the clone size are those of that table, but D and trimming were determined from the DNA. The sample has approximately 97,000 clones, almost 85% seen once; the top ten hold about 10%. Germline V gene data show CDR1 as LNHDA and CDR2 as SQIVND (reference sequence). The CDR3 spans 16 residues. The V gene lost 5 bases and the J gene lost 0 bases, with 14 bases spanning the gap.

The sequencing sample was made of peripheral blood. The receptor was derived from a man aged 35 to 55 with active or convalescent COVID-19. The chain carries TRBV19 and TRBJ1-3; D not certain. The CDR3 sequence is CASSFQNSYSGNTIYF. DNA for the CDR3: TGTGCCAGTAGTTTCCAAAACAGTTACTCTGGAAACACCATATATTTT.